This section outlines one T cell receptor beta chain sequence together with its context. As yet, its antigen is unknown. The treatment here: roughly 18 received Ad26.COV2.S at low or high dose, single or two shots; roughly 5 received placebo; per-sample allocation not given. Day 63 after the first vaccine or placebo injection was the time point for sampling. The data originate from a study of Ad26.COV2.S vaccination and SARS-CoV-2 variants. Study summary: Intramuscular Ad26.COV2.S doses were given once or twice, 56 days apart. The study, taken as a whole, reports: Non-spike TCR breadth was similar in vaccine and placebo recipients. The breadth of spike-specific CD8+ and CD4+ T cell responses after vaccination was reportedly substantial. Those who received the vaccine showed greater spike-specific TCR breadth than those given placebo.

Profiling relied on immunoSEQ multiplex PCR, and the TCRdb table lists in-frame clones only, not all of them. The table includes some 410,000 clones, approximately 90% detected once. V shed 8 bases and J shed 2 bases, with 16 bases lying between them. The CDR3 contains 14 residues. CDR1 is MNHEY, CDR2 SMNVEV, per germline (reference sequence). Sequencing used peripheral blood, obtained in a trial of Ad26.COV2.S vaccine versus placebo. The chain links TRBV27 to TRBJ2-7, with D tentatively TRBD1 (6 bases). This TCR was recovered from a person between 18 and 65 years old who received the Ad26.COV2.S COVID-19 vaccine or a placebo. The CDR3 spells CASRIQGRTYEQYF. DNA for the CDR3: TGTGCCAGCCGAATTCAGGGGCGTACCTACGAGCAGTACTTC.